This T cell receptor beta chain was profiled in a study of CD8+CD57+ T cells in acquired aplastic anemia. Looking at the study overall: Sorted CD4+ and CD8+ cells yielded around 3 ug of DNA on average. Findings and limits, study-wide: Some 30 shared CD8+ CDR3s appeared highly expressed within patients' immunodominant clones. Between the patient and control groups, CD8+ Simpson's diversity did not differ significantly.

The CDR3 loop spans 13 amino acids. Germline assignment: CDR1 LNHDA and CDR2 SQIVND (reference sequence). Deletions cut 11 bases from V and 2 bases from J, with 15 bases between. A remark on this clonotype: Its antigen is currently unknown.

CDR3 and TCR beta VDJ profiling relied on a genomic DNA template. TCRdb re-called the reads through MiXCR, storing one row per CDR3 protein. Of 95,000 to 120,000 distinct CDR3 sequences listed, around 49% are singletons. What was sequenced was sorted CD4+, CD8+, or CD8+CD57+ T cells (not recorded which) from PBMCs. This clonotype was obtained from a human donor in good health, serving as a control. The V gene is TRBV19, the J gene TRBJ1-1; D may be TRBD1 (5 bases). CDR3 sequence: CASGHRRNTEAFF. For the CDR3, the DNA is TGTGCCTCTGGGCACAGGAGAAACACTGAAGCTTTCTTT.